A single sample is the source of the 10 T cell receptor beta chains below, sequenced in a study of blood T cell repertoires in COVID-19. The repertoire was sequenced with immunoSEQ multiplex PCR; TCRdb's copy has only in-frame clones and lacks some. The sample has about 180,000 clones; approximately 80% are singletons. The sequenced sample consisted of PBMCs or T cells enriched from blood (not recorded which). All receptors come from a man aged 55 to 70 who had been exposed to COVID-19.

The gene calls are TRBV7-8 and TRBJ2-5; TRBD1 is a possible D gene (5 bases). Germline CDR1 SGHVS, CDR2 FQNEAQ. V lost 3 bases and J 2 bases, leaving 16 bases between the germline ends. This CDR3 comprises 16 residues. DNA for the CDR3: TGTGCCAGCAGCTTGCTTACAGGACCGCTACAAGAGACCCAGTACTTC. It is translated as CASSLLTGPLQETQYF.

The chain links TRBV29-1 to TRBJ2-4, with 10 bases matching TRBD1. CDR1 and CDR2 (germline): SQVTM, ANQGSEA. The junction had 4 bases not matched to a gene; V was cut back by 2 bases and J by 3 bases. CDR3 length equals 15 residues. CDR3 residues: CSVETGQGGKNIQYF. CDR3 bases: TGCAGCGTTGAAACTGGACAGGGGGGCAAAAACATTCAGTACTTC.

The chain combines TRBV15 with TRBJ1-1, with a tentative D call TRBD1 (5 bases). The germline V and J ends were trimmed by 5 bases and 1 base, with 14 bases remaining between them. The CDR3 extends over 15 amino acids. In germline, CDR1 is LNHNV, CDR2 YYDKDF (reference sequence). Here the CDR3 reads CATSLRRGGNTEAFF. For the CDR3, the DNA is TGTGCCACCAGCCTACGACGGGGGGGGAACACTGAAGCTTTCTTT.

The CDR3: CATGGQGAIGELFF. The CDR3 DNA reads TGTGCCACCGGGGGACAGGGGGCGATCGGGGAGCTGTTTTTT. V is TRBV15 and J is TRBJ2-2; TRBD1 agrees at 12 bases. Germline CDR1 is LNHNV and CDR2 is YYDKDF (reference sequence). The CDR3 length is 14 residues. Trimming removed 8 bases from V and 7 bases from J; junction bases left unmatched: 5.

The gene calls are TRBV6-2 or TRBV6-3 and TRBJ2-1, with unresolved D. There are 12 residues in the CDR3. Trimming stripped 6 bases from V and 6 bases from J, with 9 bases between. Per germline, CDR1 MNHEY and CDR2 SVGEGT. CDR3: CASSPMSNEQFF. The CDR3, as DNA: TGTGCCAGCAGCCCCATGTCCAATGAGCAGTTCTTC.

The chain employs TRBV6-5 and TRBJ1-1, with 10 bases identical to TRBD1. The CDR3 totals 14 residues. CDR1 is MNHEY, CDR2 SVGAGI, per germline. Unmatched junction bases numbered 9, after V lost 7 bases and J lost 7 bases. In DNA, the CDR3 is TGTGCCAGCAAGGTCGGACAGGGGGGCCTTGAAGCTTTCTTT. Translating it yields CASKVGQGGLEAFF.

This chain uses TRBV7-2 with TRBJ2-5; D unresolved. The CDR3 totals 11 residues. The germline CDR1 and CDR2 sequences are SGHTA and FQGNSA. Trimming removed 5 bases at V and 5 bases at J, with 6 bases between. The CDR3 DNA follows: TGTGCCAGCAGCCCCCAGGAGACCCAGTACTTC. Its translation is CASSPQETQYF.

The rearrangement joins TRBV27 to TRBJ2-6; TRBD1 aligns across 9 bases. The CDR3 has 17 amino acids. With V trimmed by 6 bases and J by 2 bases, 8 bases remained unmatched. Germline CDR1 and CDR2: MNHEY and SMNVEV (reference sequence). The CDR3 DNA reads as TGTGCCAGCAGGGGGGACAGGGCACTCCCTGGGGCCAACGTCCTGACTTTC. Its translation is CASRGDRALPGANVLTF.

The J gene is TRBJ1-2, the V gene TRBV5-1; D unresolved. V was pared by 1 base and J by 0 bases, with 7 bases between. CDR3 length equals 14 residues. The V gene's germline CDR1 is SGHRS and CDR2 YFSETQ. CDR3 residues: CASSLTGTNYGYTF. In DNA form, the CDR3 reads TGCGCCAGCAGCTTGACCGGGACTAACTATGGCTACACCTTC.

This chain links TRBV6-5 with TRBJ2-7; D might be TRBD1 (6 bases). The V gene lost 6 bases and the J gene lost 1 base, with 13 bases spanning the gap. The germline V gene encodes CDR1 MNHEY and CDR2 SVGAGI. CDR3 size: 14 residues. Here the CDR3 DNA reads TGTGCCAGCAGCCCCCGGGACAAGTCCTACGAGCAGTACTTC. Its translation: CASSPRDKSYEQYF.